Sequencing of this T cell receptor (beta chain) was carried out in a study of graft-versus-host responses after intestinal transplantation. On the study more broadly: The whole recipient group had anti-thymocyte globulin induction followed by tacrolimus and steroids for two to four years. General study results and limits: The recipient marrow held GvH clones, and some of them showed up first in ileum or blood. Early post-transplant HvG declines were associated with peak circulating GvH clone levels. Graft-donor T cell macrochimerism in patients accompanied high graft-versus-host to host-versus-graft clonal ratios in allografts.

This clone was recorded only once. Its antigen remains unidentified. TCRdb's table, derived via immunoSEQ multiplex PCR, lists solely in-frame clones and lacks some. The sample lists some 90,000 clones, approximately 87% occurring once. Germline V lookup: CDR1 SEHNR, CDR2 FQNEAQ (reference sequence). The V end lost 5 bases, the J end lost 5 bases, and 9 bases lay between the germline ends. This CDR3 is built from 12 residues. This chain connects TRBV7-9 to TRBJ1-1; D is undetermined. The sample in question was unstimulated CD4+ T cells sorted from spleen or lymph node cells, obtained before intestinal transplant. This receptor was obtained from a human donor who received an intestinal transplant. In DNA, the CDR3 is TGTGCCAGCAGCCTATCGGGGACTGAAGCTTTCTTT. It is translated as CASSLSGTEAFF.